Each of the 5 T cell receptor beta chains below was sequenced from the same sample in a study of CD4 T cells in relation to SARS-CoV-2 and coronaviruses. The method was immunoSEQ multiplex PCR; TCRdb's version includes in-frame clones alone and lacks a portion of them. The sample carries some 29,000 clones, over 75% recorded once. Antigens of these TCRs are unknown. The unexposed donors gave CD4+ T cells in about 2011-2018, prior to COVID-19. CD4+ T cells were isolated from the cells after about nine days of culture. Sequenced material: CD4+ T cells from PBMCs, cultured in vitro. The receptor source for this set is a human donor in good health.

This clone occurred a few times. This CDR3 is CASSPRQGWEQYF. The CDR3 DNA sequence: TGTGCCAGCAGCCCCAGGCAGGGTTGGGAGCAGTACTTC. J is TRBJ2-7 and V is TRBV9, with D maybe TRBD1 (5 bases). Trimming took 4 bases from V and 7 from J, leaving 15 bases between them. The CDR3 contains 13 residues. Germline values: CDR1 SGDLS, CDR2 YYNGEE.

V gene TRBV19 combines with J gene TRBJ1-1; TRBD1 matches at 9 bases. The CDR3 is 14 residues long. The V segment lost 6 bases and the J segment 4 bases; nucleotides outside the gene matches: 6. Germline assignment: CDR1 LNHDA and CDR2 SQIVND (reference sequence). The CDR3 here is CASRLGTGPTEAFF. Written as DNA, the CDR3 is TGTGCCAGTAGGTTGGGGACAGGGCCCACTGAAGCTTTCTTT.

The rearrangement joins TRBV5-1 to TRBJ1-2, with 7 bases lining up with TRBD1. V shed 3 bases and J 4 bases; nucleotides not matched to a gene: 9. The germline V gene encodes CDR1 SGHRS and CDR2 YFSETQ. The CDR3 contains 15 residues. CDR3: CASSSPGQTIYGYTF. The DNA of the CDR3 is TGCGCCAGCAGCTCTCCGGGACAGACAATCTATGGCTACACCTTC.

This sequence joins TRBV7-2 and TRBJ1-2; no firm D call. Germline assignment: CDR1 SGHTA and CDR2 FQGNSA. This CDR3 has 14 residues. V was clipped by 1 base and J by 8 bases, with 14 bases between them. The CDR3 reads CASSLGRVSRGYTF. DNA for the CDR3: TGTGCCAGCAGCTTAGGGCGGGTTAGTAGAGGCTACACCTTC.

The CDR3 nucleotides are TGTGCCAGCAGCTCCATGAGGGCCAAAAACATTCAGTACTTC. Protein sequence: CASSSMRAKNIQYF. The chain employs TRBV11-2 and TRBJ2-4; D is undetermined. V dropped 4 bases and J dropped 1 base, with 8 bases sitting between them. The CDR3 is made up of 14 amino acids. From germline, CDR1 is SGHAT and CDR2 FQNNGV.